This T cell receptor beta chain is from a study of blood T cells in healthy people across ages. Whole-study results and caveats: Observed TCR beta diversity per million T cells went down as age went up. This fall followed a roughly linear course with age.

The CDR3 is 13 residues long. CDR1 SGHKS and CDR2 YYEKEE come from the germline V gene (reference sequence). Trimming left V 0 bases short and J 10 bases short, with 11 bases between. Details on this clonotype: The antigen is not known.

Primers used in a second PCR of roughly 6 to 12 cycles were a sample-barcoded 5' primer and a J-beta primer mix. One entry per CDR3 protein results from TCRdb running MiXCR on the 5' RACE reads. The profile shows 600,000 to 650,000 distinct CDR3 sequences, roughly three fifths of them singletons. The draw of peripheral blood yielded ten milliliters from each donor. Sequenced: blood. The chain couples TRBV5-5 to TRBJ2-1; no firm D call. This clonotype was obtained from a man aged 55 to 70 in good health. CDR3 DNA sequence: TGTGCCAGCAGCTTGGCCGTTACCGGGGAGCAGTTCTTC. Translated: CASSLAVTGEQFF.